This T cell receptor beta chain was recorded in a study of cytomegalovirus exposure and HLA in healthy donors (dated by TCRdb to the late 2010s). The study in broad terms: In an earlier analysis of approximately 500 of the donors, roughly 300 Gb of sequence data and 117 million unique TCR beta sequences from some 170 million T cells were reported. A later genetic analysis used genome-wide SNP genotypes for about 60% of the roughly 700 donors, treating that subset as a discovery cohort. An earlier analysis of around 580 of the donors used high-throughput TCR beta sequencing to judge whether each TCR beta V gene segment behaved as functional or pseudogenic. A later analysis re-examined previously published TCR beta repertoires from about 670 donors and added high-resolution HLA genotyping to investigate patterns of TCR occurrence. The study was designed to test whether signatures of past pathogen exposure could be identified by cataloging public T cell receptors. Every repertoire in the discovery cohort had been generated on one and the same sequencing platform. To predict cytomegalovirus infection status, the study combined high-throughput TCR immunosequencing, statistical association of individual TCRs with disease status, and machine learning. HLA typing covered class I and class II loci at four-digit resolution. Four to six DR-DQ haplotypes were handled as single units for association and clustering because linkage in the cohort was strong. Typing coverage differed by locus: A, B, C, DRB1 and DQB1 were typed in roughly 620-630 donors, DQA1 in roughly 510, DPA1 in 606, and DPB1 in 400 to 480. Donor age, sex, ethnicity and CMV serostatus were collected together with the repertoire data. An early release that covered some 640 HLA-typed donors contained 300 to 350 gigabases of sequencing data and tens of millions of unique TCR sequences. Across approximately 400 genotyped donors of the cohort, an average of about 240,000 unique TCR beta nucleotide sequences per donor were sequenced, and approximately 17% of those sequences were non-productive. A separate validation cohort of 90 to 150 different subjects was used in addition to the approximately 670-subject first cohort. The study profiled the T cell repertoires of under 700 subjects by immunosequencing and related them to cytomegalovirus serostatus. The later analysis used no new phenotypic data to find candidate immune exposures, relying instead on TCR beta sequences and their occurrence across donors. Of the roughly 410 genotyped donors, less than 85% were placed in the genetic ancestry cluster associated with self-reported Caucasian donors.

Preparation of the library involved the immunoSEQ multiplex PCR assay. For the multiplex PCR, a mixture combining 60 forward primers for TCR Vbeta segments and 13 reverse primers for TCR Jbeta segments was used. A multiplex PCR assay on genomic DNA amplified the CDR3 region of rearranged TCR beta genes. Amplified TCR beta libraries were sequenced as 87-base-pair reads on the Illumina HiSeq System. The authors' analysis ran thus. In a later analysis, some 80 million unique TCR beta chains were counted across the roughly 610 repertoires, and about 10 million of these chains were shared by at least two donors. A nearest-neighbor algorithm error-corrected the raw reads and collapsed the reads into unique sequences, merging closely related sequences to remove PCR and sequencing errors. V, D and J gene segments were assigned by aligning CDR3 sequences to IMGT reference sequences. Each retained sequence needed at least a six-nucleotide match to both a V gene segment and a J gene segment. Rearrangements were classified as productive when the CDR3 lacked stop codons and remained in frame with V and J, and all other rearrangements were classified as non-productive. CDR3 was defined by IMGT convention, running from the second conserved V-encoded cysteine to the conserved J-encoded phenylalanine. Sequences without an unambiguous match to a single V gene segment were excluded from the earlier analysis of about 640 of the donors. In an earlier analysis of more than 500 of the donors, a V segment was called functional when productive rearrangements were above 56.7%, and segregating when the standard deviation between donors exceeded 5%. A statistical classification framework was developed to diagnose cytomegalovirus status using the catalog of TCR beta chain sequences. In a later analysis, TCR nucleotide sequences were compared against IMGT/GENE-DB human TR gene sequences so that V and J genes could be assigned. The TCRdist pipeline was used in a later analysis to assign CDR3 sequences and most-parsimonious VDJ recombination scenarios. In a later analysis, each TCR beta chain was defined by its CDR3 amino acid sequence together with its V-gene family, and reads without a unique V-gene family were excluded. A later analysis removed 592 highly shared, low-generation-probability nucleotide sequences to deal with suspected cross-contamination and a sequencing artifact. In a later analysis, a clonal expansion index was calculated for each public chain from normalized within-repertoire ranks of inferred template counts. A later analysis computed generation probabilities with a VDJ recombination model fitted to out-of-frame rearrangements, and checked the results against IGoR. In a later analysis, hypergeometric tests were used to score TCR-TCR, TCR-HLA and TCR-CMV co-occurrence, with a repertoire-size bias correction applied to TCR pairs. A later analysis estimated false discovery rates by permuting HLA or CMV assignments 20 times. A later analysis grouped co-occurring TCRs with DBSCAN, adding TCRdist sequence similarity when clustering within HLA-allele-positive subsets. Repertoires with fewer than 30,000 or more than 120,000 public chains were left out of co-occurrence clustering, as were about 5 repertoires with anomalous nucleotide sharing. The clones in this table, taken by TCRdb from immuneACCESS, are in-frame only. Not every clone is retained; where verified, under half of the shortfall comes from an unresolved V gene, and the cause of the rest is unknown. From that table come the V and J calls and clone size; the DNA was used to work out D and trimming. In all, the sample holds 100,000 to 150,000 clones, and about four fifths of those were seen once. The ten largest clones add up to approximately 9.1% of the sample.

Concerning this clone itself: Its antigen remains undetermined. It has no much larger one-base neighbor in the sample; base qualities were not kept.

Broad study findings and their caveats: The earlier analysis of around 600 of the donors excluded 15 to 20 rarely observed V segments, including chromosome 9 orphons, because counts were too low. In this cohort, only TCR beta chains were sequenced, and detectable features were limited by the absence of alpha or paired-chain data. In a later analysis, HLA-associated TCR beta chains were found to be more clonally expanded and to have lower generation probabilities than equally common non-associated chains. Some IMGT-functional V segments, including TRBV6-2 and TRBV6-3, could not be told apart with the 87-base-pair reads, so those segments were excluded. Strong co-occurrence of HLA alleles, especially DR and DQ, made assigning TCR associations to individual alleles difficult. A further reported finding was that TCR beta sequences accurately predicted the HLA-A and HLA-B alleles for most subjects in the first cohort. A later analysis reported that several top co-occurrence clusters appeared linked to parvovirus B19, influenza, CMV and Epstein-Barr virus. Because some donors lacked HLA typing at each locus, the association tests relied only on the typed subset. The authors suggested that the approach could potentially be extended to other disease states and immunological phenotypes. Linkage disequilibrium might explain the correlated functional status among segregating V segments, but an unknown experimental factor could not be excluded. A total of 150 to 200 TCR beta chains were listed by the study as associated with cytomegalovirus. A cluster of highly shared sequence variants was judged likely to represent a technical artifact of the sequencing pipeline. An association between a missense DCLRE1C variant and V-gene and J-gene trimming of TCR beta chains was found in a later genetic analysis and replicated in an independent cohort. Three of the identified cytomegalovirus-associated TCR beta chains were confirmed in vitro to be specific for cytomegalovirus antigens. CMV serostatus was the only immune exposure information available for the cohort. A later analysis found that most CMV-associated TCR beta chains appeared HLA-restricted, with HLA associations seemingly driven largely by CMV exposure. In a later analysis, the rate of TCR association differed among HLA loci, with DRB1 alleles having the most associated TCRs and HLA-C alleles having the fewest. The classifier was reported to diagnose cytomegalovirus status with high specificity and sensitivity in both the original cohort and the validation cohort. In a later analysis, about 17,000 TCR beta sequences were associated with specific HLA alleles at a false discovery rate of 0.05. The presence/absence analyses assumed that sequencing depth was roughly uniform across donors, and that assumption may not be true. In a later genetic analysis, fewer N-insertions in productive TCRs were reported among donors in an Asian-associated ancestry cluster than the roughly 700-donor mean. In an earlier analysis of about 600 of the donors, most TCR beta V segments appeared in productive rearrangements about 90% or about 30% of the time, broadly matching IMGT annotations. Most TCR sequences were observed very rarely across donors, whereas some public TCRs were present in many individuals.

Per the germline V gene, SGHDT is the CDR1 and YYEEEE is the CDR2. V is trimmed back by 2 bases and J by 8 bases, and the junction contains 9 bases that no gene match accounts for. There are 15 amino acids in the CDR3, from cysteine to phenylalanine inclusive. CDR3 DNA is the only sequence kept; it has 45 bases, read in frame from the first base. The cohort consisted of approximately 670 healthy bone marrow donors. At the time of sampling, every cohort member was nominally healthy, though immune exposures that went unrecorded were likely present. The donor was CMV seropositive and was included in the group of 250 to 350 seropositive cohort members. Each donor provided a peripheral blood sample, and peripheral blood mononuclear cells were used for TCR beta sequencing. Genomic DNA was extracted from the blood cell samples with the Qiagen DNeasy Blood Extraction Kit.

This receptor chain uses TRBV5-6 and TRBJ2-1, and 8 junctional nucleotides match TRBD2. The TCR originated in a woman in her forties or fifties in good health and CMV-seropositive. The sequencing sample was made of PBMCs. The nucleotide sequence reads TGTGCCAGCAGCTTACCGGGAGGGTTGGAGCATGAGCAGTTCTTC. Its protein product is CASSLPGGLEHEQFF.